This T cell receptor (beta chain) was observed in a study of neoadjuvant nivolumab and ipilimumab in lung cancer. The CDR3 loop spans 13 amino acids. V lost 0 bases and J lost 3, with 6 bases in between. The germline gives CDR1 SGHKS, CDR2 YYEKEE (reference sequence). Using immunoSEQ multiplex PCR, the repertoire was profiled, and TCRdb retains in-frame clones only, with some absent. Of about 25,000 clones in the sample, 82% were seen once. The chain uses TRBV5-5 and TRBJ1-1; D is uncertain. This clonotype was sampled from an adult with non-small cell lung cancer. Sample: tumor tissue, taken after neoadjuvant nivolumab, alone or with ipilimumab, at or shortly before surgery. CDR3 DNA sequence: TGTGCCAGCAGCTTGGCAGGCTACACTGAAGCTTTCTTT. Its translation is CASSLAGYTEAFF. Drawing the rest from reference TRBV5-5 and TRBJ1-1, the complete variable domain is DAGVTQSPTHLIKTRGQQVTLRCSPISGHKSVSWYQQVLGQGPQFIFQYYEKEERGRGNFPDRFSARQFPNYSSELNVNALLLGDSALYLCASSLAGYTEAFFGQGTRLTVV.